This entry is about one TCR beta chain. Its antigen is not known. Trimming at V came to 0 bases and at J to 4 bases, leaving 8 bases not matched to a gene. CDR1 is MNHEY, CDR2 SMNVEV, per germline (reference sequence). This CDR3 contains 18 residues. These data are taken from a study of shared clonotypes between healthy human individuals. Naive CD8 isolation took CD45RO-negative cells positively selected for CCR7 and excluded terminally differentiated effector memory CD45RA+ cells. All donors qualified as healthy HIV-negative adults and had experienced no recent acute infections or vaccinations. All of the donors resided in Nashville, Tennessee, and each was a Caucasian adult. The study's findings and limits: A reduction in generation probabilities was seen for non-shared clonotypes relative to those shared by all four donors. Generally, naive subsets (rather than memory subsets) showed larger estimated richness.

Sequenced by immunoSEQ multiplex PCR; TCRdb stores in-frame clones only, minus some. The table lists approximately 2,000,000 clones, approximately 92% of them singletons. The rearrangement links TRBV27 to TRBJ2-1, with 11 bases matching TRBD2. This clonotype was obtained from a man aged 18 to 35 in good health. Some clones in this sample may be carry-over from other donors' samples. Material: naive CD8+ T cells from PBMCs. CDR3 loop: CASSLSTAGLAGYNEQFF. The DNA of the CDR3 is TGTGCCAGCAGTTTATCGACAGCAGGACTAGCGGGTTACAATGAGCAGTTCTTC.